Reported below is one T cell receptor (beta chain). Germline V gene data show CDR1 as SGHTA and CDR2 as FQGTGA. The length of the CDR3 is 16 residues. V gave up 0 bases and J gave up 4 bases; unmatched junction bases: 4. This entry comes from a study of cytomegalovirus exposure and HLA in healthy donors. The method was immunoSEQ multiplex PCR; TCRdb's version includes in-frame clones alone and lacks a portion of them. The sample holds approximately 160,000 clones; roughly 89% are singletons and the top ten take just over 4%. The chain employs TRBV7-3 and TRBJ2-1; TRBD2 matches at 9 bases. The source material was PBMCs. The sequence derives from a young man in good health and CMV-seropositive. In DNA, the CDR3 is TGTGCCAGCAGCTTAACAACTAGCGGGTTGTACAATGAGCAGTTCTTC. Translating gives CASSLTTSGLYNEQFF.